These 3 T cell receptor beta chains share one sample of origin, sequenced in a study of Ad26.COV2.S vaccination and SARS-CoV-2 variants. TCRdb's copy holds only in-frame clones and misses some; the assay was immunoSEQ multiplex PCR. This table has fewer than 400,000 clones, 90% appearing once. Treatment here: around 19 received Ad26.COV2.S at low or high dose, single or two shots; a few received placebo; per-sample allocation not given. Day 63 after the first vaccine or placebo injection was the time point for sampling. The sample in question was peripheral blood, obtained in a trial of Ad26.COV2.S vaccine versus placebo. These receptor sequences come from a person aged 18-65 years who received the Ad26.COV2.S COVID-19 vaccine or a placebo.

This clone has just one count. This chain joins TRBV10-3 and TRBJ2-2; D is unclear. Per germline, CDR1 ENHRY and CDR2 SYGVKD. The CDR3 extends over 13 amino acids. V was cut by 2 bases and J by 6 bases, with 7 bases left in between. CDR3 coding DNA: TGTGCCATCAGTGAGGGTGTTCCCGGGGAGCTGTTTTTT. It is translated as CAISEGVPGELFF.

The chain is built from TRBV18 and TRBJ2-1; a weak D match, TRBD2 (5 bases). The germline gives CDR1 KGHSH, CDR2 LQKENI. This CDR3 is built from 14 residues. Between the trimmed V and J ends, which lost 6 bases and 7 bases, there was a span of 16 bases. DNA of the CDR3: TGTGCCAGCTCCCCTCCTGGTAGGGAGAATGAGCAGTTCTTC. This sequence encodes CASSPPGRENEQFF. Using reference TRBV18 and TRBJ2-1 for the parts outside the CDR3, the full variable domain is NAGVMQNPRHLVRRRGQEARLRCSPMKGHSHVYWYRQLPEEGLKFMVYLQKENIIDESGMPKERFSAEFPKEGPSILRIQQVVRGDSAAYFCASSPPGRENEQFFGPGTRLTVL.

J is TRBJ1-4 and V is TRBV2; 9 bases are shared with TRBD1. Losses at the gene ends were 8 bases for V and 0 bases for J; bases not matched to a gene: 7. Per germline, CDR1 SNHLY and CDR2 FYNNEI. This CDR3 has 16 residues. This CDR3 reads CASDRDRDATNEKLFF. CDR3 DNA sequence: TGTGCCAGCGACCGGGACAGGGATGCAACTAATGAAAAACTGTTTTTT. Using reference TRBV2 and TRBJ1-4 for the parts outside the CDR3, the full variable domain is EPEVTQTPSHQVTQMGQEVILRCVPISNHLYFYWYRQILGQKVEFLVSFYNNEISEKSEIFDDQFSVERPDGSNFTLKIRSTKLEDSAMYFCASDRDRDATNEKLFFGSGTQLSVL.